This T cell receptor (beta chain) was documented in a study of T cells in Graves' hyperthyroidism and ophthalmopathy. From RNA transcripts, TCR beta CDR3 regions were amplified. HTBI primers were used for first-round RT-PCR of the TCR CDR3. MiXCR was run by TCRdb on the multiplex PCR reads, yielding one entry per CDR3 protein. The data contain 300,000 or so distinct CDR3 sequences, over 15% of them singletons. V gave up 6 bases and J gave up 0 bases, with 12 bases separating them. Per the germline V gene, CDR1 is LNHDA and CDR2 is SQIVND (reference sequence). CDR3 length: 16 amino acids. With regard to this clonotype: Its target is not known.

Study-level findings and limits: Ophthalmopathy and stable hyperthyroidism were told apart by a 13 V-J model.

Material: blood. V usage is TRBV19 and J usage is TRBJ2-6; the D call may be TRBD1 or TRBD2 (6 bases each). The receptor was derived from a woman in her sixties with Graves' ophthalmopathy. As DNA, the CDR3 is TGTGCCAGTAGCCGCAGGGGACTCTCTGGGGCCAACGTCCTGACTTTC. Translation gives CASSRRGLSGANVLTF.